This TCR beta chain comes out of a study of blood T cell repertoires in COVID-19. The repertoire was sequenced with immunoSEQ multiplex PCR; TCRdb's copy has only in-frame clones and lacks some. The data hold over 150,000 clones, with roughly 86% observed a single time. CDR1 SGHRS and CDR2 YFSETQ come from the germline V gene. The length of the CDR3 is 16 residues. Trimming took 4 bases from V and 5 from J, leaving 21 bases between them. The rearrangement uses TRBV5-1 and TRBJ2-5, with a weak D call TRBD2 (5 bases). What was sequenced was peripheral blood. The receptor comes from a woman of 80 years or more with COVID-19, enrolled during active disease. CDR3 nucleotide sequence: TGCGCCAGCAGCCTATTTGGACTGCTACCTCCCGAGACCCAGTACTTC. It encodes CASSLFGLLPPETQYF.